These T cell receptor beta chains were read from a single sample in a study of T cell responses to AZD1222 COVID-19 vaccine. Measured with immunoSEQ multiplex PCR; TCRdb has only the in-frame clones, and not every one. The sample lists some 150,000 clones; more than 90% were seen once. Source: peripheral blood, taken on day 0 of AZD1222 vaccination. The receptor set was obtained from an adult in good health. Each CDR3 is given without its conserved first and last residue. Fields, in order: V gene, CDR3 protein.

TRBV18,ASFKTADTQY
TRBV28,ASSPDSLYGYT
TRBV27,ASSLRISREETQY
TRBV6-2/TRBV6-3,ASSYVGGATMYTQY
TRBV11-2,ASSLVRVSYEQY
TRBV6-5,ASSFLRSTDTQY
TRBV5-3,ARRRSDEQF
TRBV24-1,ATSDHGPRGQRETQY
TRBV25-1,ASRGQNFPYGYT
TRBV11-2,ASSLDWAFLTDYNEQF
TRBV11-1,ASSPRVSVPEAF
TRBV6-5,ASSYSGNTIY
TRBV6-5,ASSYGTGDNSPLH
TRBV7-8,ASSPDRTNQPQH
TRBV28,ASSLYAYEQY
TRBV3-1/TRBV3-2,ASSKAGDRNTEAF
TRBV7-8,ASSPPGAGQGFGATGELF
TRBV9,ASKGGGNTIY
TRBV5-1,ASSLDRITDTQY
TRBV6-5,ASSMVAGLQETQY
TRBV5-1,ASSSAGLDGAQY
TRBV4-1,ASSQVDREGEKLF
TRBV6-5,ASSLMTGANEKLF
TRBV9,ASSERDIMNTEAF
TRBV20-1,SAAGHNEQF
TRBV3-1/TRBV3-2,ASSHGRRNTEAF
TRBV19,ASNKGGEGHYEQY
TRBV19,ATRNRRVGNQPQH
TRBV25-1,ASSWDNTEAF
TRBV28,ASNQGGVGTNEKLF
TRBV3-1/TRBV3-2,ASNSGGGDTQY
TRBV5-1,ASSLAGNQPQH
TRBV9,ASSVAGQGHNEQF
TRBV18,ASSPGLAGGMNTGELF
TRBV6-1,ASSEPDTYGYT
TRBV6-5,ASSYVGGGDNEQF
TRBV5-5,ASSLPGQVSGNTIY
TRBV5-4,ASSSQNEQY
TRBV6-6,ASFRTGNNEQF
TRBV2,ASKVHSNQPQH
TRBV14,ASSHSGHGWEAF
TRBV13,ASSPLAGGTYNEQF
TRBV7-8,ASSLVTNSYEQY
TRBV19,ASKMDSNYGYT
TRBV7-9,ASSSKLNTEAF
TRBV20-1,SASVQPNQPQH
TRBV29-1,SVVRGVSEAF
TRBV29-1,SVVQQGLGYGYT
TRBV18,ASSPGVLRREQF
TRBV3-1/TRBV3-2,ASSQRGDRVYEQY
TRBV7-2,ASSFDGTPQPQH
TRBV11-2,ASSLDLGLALSYEQY
TRBV5-1,ASSTGSGGYNEQF
TRBV7-9,ASSLATALRETQY
TRBV7-9,ASSLVERPTYNEQF